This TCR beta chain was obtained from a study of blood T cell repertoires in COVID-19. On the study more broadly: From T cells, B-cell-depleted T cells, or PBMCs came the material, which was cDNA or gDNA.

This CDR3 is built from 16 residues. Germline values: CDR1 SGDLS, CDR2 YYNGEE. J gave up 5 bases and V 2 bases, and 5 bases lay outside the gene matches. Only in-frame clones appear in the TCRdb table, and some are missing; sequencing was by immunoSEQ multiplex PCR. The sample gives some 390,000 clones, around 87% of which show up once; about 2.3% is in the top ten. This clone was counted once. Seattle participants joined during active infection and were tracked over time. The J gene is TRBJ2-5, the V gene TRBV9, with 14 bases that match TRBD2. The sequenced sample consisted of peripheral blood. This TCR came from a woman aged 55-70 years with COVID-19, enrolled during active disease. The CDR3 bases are TGTGCCAGCAGCGTCCAGACTAGCGGGGGGGCTGAGACCCAGTACTTC. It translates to CASSVQTSGGAETQYF.